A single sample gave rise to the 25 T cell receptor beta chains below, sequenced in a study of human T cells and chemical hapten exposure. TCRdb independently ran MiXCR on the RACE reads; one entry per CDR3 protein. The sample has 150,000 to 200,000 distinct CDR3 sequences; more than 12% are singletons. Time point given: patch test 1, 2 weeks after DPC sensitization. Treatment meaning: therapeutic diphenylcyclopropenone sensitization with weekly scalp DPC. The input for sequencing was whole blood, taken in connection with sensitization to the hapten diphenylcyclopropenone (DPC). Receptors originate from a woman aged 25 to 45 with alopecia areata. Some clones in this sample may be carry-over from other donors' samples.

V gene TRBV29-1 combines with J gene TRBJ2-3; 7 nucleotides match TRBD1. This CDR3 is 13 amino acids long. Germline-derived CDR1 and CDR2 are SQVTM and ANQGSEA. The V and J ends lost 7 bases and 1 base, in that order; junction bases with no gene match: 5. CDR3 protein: CSEGGIRTDTQYF. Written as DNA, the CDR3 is TGCAGCGAAGGGGGCATTCGCACAGATACGCAGTATTTT.

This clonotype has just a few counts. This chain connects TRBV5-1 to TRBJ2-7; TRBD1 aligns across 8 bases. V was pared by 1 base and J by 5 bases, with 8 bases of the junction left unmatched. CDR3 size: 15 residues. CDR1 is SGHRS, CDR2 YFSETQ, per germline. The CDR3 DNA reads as TGCGCCAGCAGCTTGACCGGACAGGGCGGAAACGAGCAGTACTTC. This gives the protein CASSLTGQGGNEQYF.

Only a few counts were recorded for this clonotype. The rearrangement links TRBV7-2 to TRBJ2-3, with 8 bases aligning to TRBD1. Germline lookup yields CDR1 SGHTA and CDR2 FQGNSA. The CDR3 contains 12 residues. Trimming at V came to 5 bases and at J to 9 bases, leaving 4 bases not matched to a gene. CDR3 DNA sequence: TGTGCCAGCAGCGTCGCAGGGGGCACGCAGTATTTT. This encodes CASSVAGGTQYF.

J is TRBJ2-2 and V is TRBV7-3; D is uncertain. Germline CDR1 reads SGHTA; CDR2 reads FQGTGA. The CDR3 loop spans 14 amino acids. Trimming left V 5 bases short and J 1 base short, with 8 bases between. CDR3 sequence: CASSPYRNTGELFF. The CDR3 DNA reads TGTGCCAGCAGCCCTTACAGGAACACCGGGGAGCTGTTTTTT.

The CDR3 loop is CASSQTYEQYF. As DNA, the CDR3 is TGTGCCAGCAGTCAAACCTACGAGCAGTACTTC. The rearrangement joins TRBV28 to TRBJ2-7; D remains unclear. V was shortened by 5 bases and J by 2 bases, with 4 bases between the two germline ends. CDR3 length: 11 residues. The V gene's germline CDR1 is MDHEN and CDR2 SYDVKM.

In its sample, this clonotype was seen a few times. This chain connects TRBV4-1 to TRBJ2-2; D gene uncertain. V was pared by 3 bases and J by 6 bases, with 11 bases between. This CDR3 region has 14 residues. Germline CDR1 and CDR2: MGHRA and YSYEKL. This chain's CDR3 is CASSQHRLAGELFF. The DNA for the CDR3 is TGCGCCAGCAGCCAGCACCGACTCGCCGGGGAGCTGTTTTTT.

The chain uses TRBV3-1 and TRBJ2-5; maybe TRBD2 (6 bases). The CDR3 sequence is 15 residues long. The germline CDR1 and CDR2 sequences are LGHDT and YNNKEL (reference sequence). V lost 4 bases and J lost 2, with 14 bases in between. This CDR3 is CASSLSGVGQETQYF. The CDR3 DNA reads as TGTGCCAGCAGCCTCTCGGGAGTAGGGCAAGAGACCCAGTACTTC.

The CDR3 sequence: CASRAGLAGETQYF. In nucleotides, the CDR3 is TGTGCCAGCAGGGCGGGACTAGCGGGAGAGACCCAGTACTTC. J is TRBJ2-5 and V is TRBV7-2; TRBD2 agrees at 12 bases. This CDR3 has 14 amino acids. Germline V gene lookup returns CDR1 SGHTA and CDR2 FQGNSA. Trimming cost V 6 bases and J 4 bases; bases outside gene matches: 3.

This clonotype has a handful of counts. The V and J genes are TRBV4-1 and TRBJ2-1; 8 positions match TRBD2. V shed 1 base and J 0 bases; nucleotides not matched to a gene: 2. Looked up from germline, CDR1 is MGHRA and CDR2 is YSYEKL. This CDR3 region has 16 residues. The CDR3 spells CASSQAREGSYNEQFF. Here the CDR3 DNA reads TGCGCCAGCAGCCAAGCCCGGGAGGGCTCCTACAATGAGCAGTTCTTC.

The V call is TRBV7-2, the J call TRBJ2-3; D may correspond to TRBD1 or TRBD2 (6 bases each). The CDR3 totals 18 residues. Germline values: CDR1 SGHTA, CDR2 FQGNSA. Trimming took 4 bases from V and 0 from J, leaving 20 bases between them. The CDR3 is CASSSPFSTGASTDTQYF. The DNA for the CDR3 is TGTGCCAGCAGCTCCCCATTTAGTACGGGGGCGAGCACAGATACGCAGTATTTT.

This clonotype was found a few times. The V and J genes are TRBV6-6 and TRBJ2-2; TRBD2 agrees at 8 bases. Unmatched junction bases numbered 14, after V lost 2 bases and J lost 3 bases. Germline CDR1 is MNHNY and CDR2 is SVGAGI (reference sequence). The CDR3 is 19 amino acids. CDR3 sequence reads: CASSYLKLAARQYTGELFF. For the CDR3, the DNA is TGTGCCAGCAGTTACCTCAAACTAGCGGCACGCCAATACACCGGGGAGCTGTTTTTT.

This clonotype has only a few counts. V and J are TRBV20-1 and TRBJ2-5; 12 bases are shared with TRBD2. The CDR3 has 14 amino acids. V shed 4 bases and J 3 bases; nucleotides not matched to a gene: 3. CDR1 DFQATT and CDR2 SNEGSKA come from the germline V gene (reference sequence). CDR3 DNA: TGCAGTGCTATATGGACTAGCGGGGAAGAGACCCAGTACTTC. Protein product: CSAIWTSGEETQYF.

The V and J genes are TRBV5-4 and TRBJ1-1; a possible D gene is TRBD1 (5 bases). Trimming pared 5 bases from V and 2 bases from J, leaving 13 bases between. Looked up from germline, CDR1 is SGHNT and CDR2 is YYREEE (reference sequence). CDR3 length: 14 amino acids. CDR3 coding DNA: TGTGCCAGCAGACTGGGGACGGCAAACACTGAAGCTTTCTTT. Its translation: CASRLGTANTEAFF.

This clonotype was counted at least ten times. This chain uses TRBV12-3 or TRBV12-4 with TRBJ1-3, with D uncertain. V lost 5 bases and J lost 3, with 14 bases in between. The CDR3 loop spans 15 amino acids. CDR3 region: CASSVQAQHGNTIYF. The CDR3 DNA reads TGTGCCAGCAGTGTGCAGGCACAGCATGGAAACACCATATATTTT.

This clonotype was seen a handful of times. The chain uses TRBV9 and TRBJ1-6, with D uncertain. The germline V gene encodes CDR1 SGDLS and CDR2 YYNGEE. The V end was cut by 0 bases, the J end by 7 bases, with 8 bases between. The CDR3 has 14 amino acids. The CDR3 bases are TGTGCCAGCAGCGTAGCCCCAGAGAATTCACCCCTCCACTTT. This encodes CASSVAPENSPLHF.

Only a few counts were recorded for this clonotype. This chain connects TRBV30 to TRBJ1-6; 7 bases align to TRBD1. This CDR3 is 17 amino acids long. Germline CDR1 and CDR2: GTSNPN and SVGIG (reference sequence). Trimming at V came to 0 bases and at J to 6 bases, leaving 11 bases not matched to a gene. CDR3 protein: CAWSVRGGGSGNSPLHF. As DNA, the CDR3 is TGTGCCTGGAGTGTACGGGGAGGGGGCTCGGGTAATTCACCCCTCCACTTT.

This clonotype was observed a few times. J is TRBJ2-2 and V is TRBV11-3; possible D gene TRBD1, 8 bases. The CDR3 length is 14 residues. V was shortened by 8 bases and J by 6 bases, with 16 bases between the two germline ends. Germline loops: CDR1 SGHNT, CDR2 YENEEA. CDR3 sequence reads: CASHRTGRAGELFF. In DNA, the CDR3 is TGTGCCAGCCACCGGACAGGGAGGGCCGGGGAGCTGTTTTTT. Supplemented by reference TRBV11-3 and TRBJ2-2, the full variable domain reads EAGVVQSPRYKIIEKKQPVAFWCNPISGHNTLYWYLQNLGQGPELLIRYENEEAVDDSQLPKDRFSAERLKGVDSTLKIQPAELGDSAVYLCASHRTGRAGELFFGEGSRLTVL.

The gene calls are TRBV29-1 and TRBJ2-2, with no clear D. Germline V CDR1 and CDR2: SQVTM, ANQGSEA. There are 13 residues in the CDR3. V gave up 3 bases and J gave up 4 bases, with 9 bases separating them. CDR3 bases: TGCAGCGTTGACGGGTGGGGCACCGGGGAGCTGTTTTTT. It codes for CSVDGWGTGELFF.

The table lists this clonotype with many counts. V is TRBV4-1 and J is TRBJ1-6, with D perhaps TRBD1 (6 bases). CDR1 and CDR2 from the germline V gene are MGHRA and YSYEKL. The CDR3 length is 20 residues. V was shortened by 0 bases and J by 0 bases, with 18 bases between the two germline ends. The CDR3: CASSQDSPQGRSSYNSPLHF. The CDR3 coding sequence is TGCGCCAGCAGCCAAGATTCCCCACAGGGCCGGAGCTCCTATAATTCACCCCTCCACTTT.

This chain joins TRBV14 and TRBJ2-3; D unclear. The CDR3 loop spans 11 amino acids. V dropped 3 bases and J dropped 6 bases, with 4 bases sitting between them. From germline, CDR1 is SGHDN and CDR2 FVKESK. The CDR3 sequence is CASSHSDTQYF. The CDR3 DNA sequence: TGTGCCAGCAGCCATAGCGATACGCAGTATTTT.

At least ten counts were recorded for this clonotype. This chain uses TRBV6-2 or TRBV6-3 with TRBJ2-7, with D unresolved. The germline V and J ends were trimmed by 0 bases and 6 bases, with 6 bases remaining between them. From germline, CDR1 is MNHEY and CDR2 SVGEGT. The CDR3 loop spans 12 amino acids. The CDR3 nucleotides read TGTGCCAGCAGTTACTCCGTCGCCGAGCAGTACTTC. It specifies CASSYSVAEQYF.

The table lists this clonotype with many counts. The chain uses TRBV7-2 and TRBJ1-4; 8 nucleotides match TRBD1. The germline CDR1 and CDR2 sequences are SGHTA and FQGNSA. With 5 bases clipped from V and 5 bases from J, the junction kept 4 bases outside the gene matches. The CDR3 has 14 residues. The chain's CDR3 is CASSRGQGNEKLFF. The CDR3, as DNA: TGTGCCAGCAGCAGAGGACAGGGAAATGAAAAACTGTTTTTT.

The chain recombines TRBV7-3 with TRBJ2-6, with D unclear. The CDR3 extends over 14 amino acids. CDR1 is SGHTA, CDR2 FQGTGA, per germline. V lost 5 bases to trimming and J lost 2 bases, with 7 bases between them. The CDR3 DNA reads TGTGCCAGCAGCCCCCAACCTGGGGCCAACGTCCTGACTTTC. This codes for CASSPQPGANVLTF. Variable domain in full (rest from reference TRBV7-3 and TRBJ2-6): GAGVSQTPSNKVTEKGKYVELRCDPISGHTALYWYRQSLGQGPEFLIYFQGTGAADDSGLPNDRFFAVRPEGSVSTLKIQRTERGDSAVYLCASSPQPGANVLTFGAGSRLTVL.

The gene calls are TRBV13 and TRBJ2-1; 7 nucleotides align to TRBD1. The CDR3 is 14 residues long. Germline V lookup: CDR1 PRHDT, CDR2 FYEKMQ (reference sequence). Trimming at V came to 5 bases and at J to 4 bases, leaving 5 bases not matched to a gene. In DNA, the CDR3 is TGTGCCAGCAGCATCTGGGACAGATACAATGAGCAGTTCTTC. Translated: CASSIWDRYNEQFF.

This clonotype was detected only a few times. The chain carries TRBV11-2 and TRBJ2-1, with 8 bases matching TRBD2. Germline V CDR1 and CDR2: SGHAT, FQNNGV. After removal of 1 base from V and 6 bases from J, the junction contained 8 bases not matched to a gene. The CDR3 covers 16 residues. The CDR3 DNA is TGTGCCAGCAGCTTAGTTACGGGAGGGGCAATCAATGAGCAGTTCTTC. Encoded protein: CASSLVTGGAINEQFF.